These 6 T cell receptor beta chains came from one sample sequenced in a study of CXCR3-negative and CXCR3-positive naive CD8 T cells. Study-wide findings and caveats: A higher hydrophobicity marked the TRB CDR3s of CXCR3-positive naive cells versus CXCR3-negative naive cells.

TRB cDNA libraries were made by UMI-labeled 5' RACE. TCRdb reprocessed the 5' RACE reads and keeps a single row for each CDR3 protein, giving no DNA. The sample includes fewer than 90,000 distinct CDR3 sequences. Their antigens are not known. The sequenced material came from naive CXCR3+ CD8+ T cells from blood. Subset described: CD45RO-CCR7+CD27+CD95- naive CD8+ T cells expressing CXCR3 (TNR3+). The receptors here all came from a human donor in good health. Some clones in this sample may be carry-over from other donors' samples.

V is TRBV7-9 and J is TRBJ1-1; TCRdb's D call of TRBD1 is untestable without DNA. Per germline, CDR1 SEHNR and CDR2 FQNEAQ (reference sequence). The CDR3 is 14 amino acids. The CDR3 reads CASSQGHMNTEAFF. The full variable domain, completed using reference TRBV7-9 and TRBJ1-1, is DTGVSQNPRHKITKRGQNVTFRCDPISEHNRLYWYRQTLGQGPEFLTYFQNEAQLEKSRLLSDRFSAERPKGSFSTLEIQRTEQGDSAMYLCASSQGHMNTEAFFGQGTRLTVV.

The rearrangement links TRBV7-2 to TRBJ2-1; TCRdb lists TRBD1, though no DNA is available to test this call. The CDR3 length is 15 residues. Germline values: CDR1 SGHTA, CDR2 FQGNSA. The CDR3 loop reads CASRQSGAAYNEQFF.

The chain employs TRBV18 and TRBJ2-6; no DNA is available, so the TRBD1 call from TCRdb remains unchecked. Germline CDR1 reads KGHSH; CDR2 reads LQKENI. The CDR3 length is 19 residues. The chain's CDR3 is CASSPTPGQDHSGANVLTF.

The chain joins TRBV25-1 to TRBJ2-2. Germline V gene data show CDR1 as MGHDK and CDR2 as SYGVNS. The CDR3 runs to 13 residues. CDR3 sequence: CASSEFNTGELFF.

CDR3 sequence: CASGPGGGYYGYTF. This sequence joins TRBV6-6 and TRBJ1-2. Germline CDR1 and CDR2: MNHNY and SVGAGI (reference sequence). The CDR3 spans 14 residues.

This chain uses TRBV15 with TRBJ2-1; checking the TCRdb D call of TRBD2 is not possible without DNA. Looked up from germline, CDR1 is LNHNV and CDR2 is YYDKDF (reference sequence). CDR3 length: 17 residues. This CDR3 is CATSRERGGGDYNEQFF.